The clone carrying this T cell receptor beta chain has a count of ten or more. TCRdb redid the calling of the RT-PCR reads with MiXCR, one entry per CDR3 protein. Of 410,000 or so distinct CDR3 sequences listed, roughly 16% are singletons. This record belongs to a study of patients and donors after allogeneic stem cell transplantation. The germline V gene has CDR1 DFQATT and CDR2 SNEGSKA (reference sequence). J gave up 0 bases and V 3 bases, and 5 bases lay outside the gene matches. The CDR3 runs to 15 residues. V usage is TRBV20-1 and J usage is TRBJ2-1; 7 bases match TRBD1. Sequencing was performed on blood, either unsorted or a sorted T cell fraction (not recorded which). The receptor was derived from a human donor who was either an allogeneic HSCT recipient or a stem cell or donor lymphocyte infusion donor (not recorded which). It is not recorded whose cells these are; they may come from a transplant donor. CDR3 sequence (DNA): TGCAGTGCTAGCCGCAGGGGGATCTCCTACAATGAGCAGTTCTTC. Its protein is CSASRRGISYNEQFF.